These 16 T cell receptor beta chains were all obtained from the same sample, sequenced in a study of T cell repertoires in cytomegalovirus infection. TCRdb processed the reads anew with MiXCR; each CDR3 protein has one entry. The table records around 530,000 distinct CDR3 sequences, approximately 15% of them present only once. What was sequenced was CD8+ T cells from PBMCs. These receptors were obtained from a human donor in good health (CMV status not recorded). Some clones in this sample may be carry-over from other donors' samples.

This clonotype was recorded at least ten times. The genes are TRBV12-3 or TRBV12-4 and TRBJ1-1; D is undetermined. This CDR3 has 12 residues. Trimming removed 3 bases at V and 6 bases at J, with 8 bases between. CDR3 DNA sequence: TGTGCCAGCAGTTTTGCTAAGGCTGAAGCTTTCTTT. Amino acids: CASSFAKAEAFF.

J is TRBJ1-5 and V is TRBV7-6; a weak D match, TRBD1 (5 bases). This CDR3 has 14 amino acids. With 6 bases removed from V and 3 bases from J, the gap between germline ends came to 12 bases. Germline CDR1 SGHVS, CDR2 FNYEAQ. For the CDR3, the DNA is TGTGCCAGCAGTTCTCAGGGAGCCAATCAGCCCCAGCATTTT. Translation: CASSSQGANQPQHF. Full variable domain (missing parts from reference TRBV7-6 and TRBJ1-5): GAGVSQSPRYKVTKRGQDVALRCDPISGHVSLYWYRQALGQGPEFLTYFNYEAQQDKSGLPNDRFSAERPEGSISTLTIQRTEQRDSAMYRCASSSQGANQPQHFGDGTRLSIL.

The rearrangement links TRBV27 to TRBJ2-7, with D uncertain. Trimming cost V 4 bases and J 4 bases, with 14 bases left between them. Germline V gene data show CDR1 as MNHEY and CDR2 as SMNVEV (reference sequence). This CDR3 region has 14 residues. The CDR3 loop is CASSWEVGRYEQYF. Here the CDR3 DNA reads TGTGCCAGCAGTTGGGAAGTGGGAAGGTACGAGCAGTACTTC.

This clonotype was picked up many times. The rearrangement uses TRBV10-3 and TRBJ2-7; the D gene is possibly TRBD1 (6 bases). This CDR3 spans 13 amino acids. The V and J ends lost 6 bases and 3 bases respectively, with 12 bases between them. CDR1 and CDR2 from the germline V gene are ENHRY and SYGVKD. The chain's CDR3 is CAIRNRDGYEQYF. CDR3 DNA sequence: TGTGCCATCAGAAACAGGGACGGCTACGAGCAGTACTTC.

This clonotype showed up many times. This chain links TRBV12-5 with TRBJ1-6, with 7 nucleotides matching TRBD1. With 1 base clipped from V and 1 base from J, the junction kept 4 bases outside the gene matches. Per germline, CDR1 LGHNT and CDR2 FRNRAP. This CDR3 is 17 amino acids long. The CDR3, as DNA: TGTGCTAGTGGTTTGGACCGGACAGGATCCTATAATTCACCCCTCCACTTT. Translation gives CASGLDRTGSYNSPLHF. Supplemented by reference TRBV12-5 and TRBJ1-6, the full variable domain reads DARVTQTPRHKVTEMGQEVTMRCQPILGHNTVFWYRQTMMQGLELLAYFRNRAPLDDSGMPKDRFSAEMPDATLATLKIQPSEPRDSAVYFCASGLDRTGSYNSPLHFGNGTRLTVT.

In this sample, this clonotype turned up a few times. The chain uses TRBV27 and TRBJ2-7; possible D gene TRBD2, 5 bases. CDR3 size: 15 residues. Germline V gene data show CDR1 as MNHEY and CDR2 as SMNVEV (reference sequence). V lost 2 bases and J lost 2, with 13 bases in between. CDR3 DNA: TGTGCCAGCAGTTTAGACTCCCAGAGGGCCTACGAGCAGTACTTC. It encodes CASSLDSQRAYEQYF.

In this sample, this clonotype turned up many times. The CDR3 sequence: CASSREGVTGELFF. The CDR3 nucleotides are TGTGCCAGCAGCCGAGAGGGGGTAACCGGGGAGCTGTTTTTT. The V call is TRBV7-3, the J call TRBJ2-2; D is possibly TRBD1 (6 bases). The V end lost 5 bases, the J end lost 5 bases, and 12 bases lay between the germline ends. Germline V gene sequence: CDR1 SGHTA, CDR2 FQGTGA. CDR3 size: 14 residues.

The CDR3 nucleotides are TGTGCCAGCAGCGTAAAAAACAGGGGCAGCACAGATACGCAGTATTTT. The encoded protein is CASSVKNRGSTDTQYF. This chain uses TRBV7-9 with TRBJ2-3; TRBD1 aligns across 7 bases. Germline lookup yields CDR1 SEHNR and CDR2 FQNEAQ (reference sequence). With V trimmed by 5 bases and J by 0 bases, 8 bases remained unmatched. The CDR3 has 16 amino acids.

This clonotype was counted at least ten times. The CDR3 region is CASSPRGGVTEAFF. The DNA of the CDR3 is TGTGCCAGCAGCCCGCGGGGGGGCGTCACTGAAGCTTTCTTT. The chain couples TRBV7-9 to TRBJ1-1; D is possibly TRBD1 (6 bases). The CDR3 has 14 amino acids. The V end was cut by 5 bases, the J end by 4 bases, with 14 bases between. Germline CDR1 SEHNR, CDR2 FQNEAQ (reference sequence).

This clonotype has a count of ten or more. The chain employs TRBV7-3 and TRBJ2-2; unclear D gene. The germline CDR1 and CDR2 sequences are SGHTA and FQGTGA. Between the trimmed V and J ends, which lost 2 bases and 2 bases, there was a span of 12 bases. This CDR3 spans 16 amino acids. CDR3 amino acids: CASSLVRSGNTGELFF. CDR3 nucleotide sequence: TGTGCCAGCAGCTTAGTAAGGTCCGGAAACACCGGGGAGCTGTTTTTT.

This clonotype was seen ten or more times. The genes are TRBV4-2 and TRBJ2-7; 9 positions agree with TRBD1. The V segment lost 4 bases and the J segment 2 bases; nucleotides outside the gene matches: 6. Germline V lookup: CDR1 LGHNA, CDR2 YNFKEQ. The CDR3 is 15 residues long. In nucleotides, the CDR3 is TGTGCCAGCAGCCCGATCGGGACAGGGACCTACGAGCAGTACTTC. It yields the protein CASSPIGTGTYEQYF.

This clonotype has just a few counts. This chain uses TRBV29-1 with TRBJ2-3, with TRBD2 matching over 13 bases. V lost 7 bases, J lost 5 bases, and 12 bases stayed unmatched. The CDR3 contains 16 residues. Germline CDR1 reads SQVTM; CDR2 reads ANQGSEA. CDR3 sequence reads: CSGLGLAGPLRDTQYF. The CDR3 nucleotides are TGCAGCGGTCTGGGACTAGCGGGGCCCCTTCGAGATACGCAGTATTTT.

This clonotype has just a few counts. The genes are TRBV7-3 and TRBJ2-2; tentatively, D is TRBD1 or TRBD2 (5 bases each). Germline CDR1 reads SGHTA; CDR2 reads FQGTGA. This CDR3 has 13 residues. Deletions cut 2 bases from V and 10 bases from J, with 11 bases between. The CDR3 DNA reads TGTGCCAGCAGCTTACGCCCGGGGCCGGAGCTGTTTTTT. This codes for CASSLRPGPELFF.

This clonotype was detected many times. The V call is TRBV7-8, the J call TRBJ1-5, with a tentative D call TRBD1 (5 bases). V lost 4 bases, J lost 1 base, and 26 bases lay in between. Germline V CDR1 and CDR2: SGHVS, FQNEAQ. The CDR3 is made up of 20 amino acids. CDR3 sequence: CASSYDRAGRLVGSNQPQHF. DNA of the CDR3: TGTGCCAGCAGCTACGACCGGGCAGGGAGACTGGTCGGCAGCAATCAGCCCCAGCATTTT.

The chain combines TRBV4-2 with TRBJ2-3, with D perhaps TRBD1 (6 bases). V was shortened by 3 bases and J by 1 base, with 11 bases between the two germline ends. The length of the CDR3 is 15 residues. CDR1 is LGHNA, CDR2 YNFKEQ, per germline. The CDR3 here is CASSQGHAGTDTQYF. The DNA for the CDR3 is TGTGCCAGCAGCCAGGGACACGCTGGCACAGATACGCAGTATTTT.

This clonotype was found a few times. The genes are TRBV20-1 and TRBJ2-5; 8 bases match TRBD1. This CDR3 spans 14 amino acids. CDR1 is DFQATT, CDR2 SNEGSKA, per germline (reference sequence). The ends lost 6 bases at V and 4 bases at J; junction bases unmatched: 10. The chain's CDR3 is CSAKPTGDRETQYF. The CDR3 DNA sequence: TGCAGTGCCAAACCGACAGGGGATCGAGAGACCCAGTACTTC.